This T cell receptor beta chain was sequenced during a study of T cell repertoires in cytomegalovirus infection. Study-wide context: CMV infection and matching HLA type were both indicated by public TCR beta signatures. Broader study findings: HLA-C-restricted CMV-specific TCR beta clonotypes were dominant in the ex vivo response. Summed frequency of shared TCR beta families picked out CMV carriers who also had the relevant HLA.

Details on this clonotype: The antigen remains undetermined.

Trimming left V 5 bases short and J 9 bases short, with 16 bases between. The germline V gene encodes CDR1 SGHVS and CDR2 FNYEAQ. The CDR3 is 13 amino acids. In TCRdb, the reads were re-called with MiXCR into one record per CDR3 protein. Counted here are hundreds of thousands of distinct CDR3 sequences, around 18% occurring once; the ten biggest clones make up 8.5% to 10%. Sample: PBMCs. J is TRBJ2-5 and V is TRBV7-6; D remains unclear. This sequence originates from a human donor in good health (CMV status not recorded). Some clones in this sample may be carry-over from other donors' samples. The CDR3 spells CASSRDGVEAQYF. The CDR3 DNA reads as TGTGCCAGCAGCCGCGACGGTGTCGAGGCCCAGTACTTC.